The clone carrying this T cell receptor (beta chain) was counted only a few times. Its antigen remains unknown. TCRdb passed the reads through MiXCR, listing each CDR3 protein once. This table holds about 230,000 distinct CDR3 sequences, roughly 20% found once. These data come from a study of T cell repertoires in cytomegalovirus infection. Study overall: Public TCR beta signatures were indicative of both CMV infection and a matching HLA type. Findings and limits, study-wide: Identification of carriers of CMV plus the relevant HLA was achieved through cumulative public TCR beta family frequency. What dominated the ex vivo response were HLA-C-restricted CMV-specific TCR beta clonotypes.

The germline V and J ends were trimmed by 4 bases and 3 bases, with 11 bases remaining between them. The CDR3 totals 14 residues. The V gene's germline CDR1 is SNHLY and CDR2 FYNNEI. The material sequenced was CD8+ T cells from PBMCs. This chain uses TRBV2 with TRBJ2-3; D uncertain. The clonotype was recovered from a human donor in good health (CMV status not recorded). Some clones in this sample may be carry-over from other donors' samples. CDR3 in DNA: TGTGCCAGCAGTGCACGGCTTGGGACAGATACGCAGTATTTT. Encoded protein: CASSARLGTDTQYF.